The 11 T cell receptor beta chains below come from one sample, sequenced in a study of PD-1 blockade in classical Hodgkin lymphoma. The data were produced by immunoSEQ multiplex PCR, yet TCRdb's version contains in-frame clones alone and is incomplete. The table lists tens of thousands of clones, approximately 94% of them singletons. As to time point: newly diagnosed, previously untreated cHL patient sample. The sample comprised peripheral blood mononuclear cells (PBMCs). These receptor sequences come from a human donor with classical Hodgkin lymphoma.

The chain couples TRBV18 to TRBJ1-1; TRBD1 aligns across 12 bases. The CDR3 is 15 residues long. Trimming cost V 3 bases and J 4 bases; bases outside gene matches: 3. Germline V gene sequence: CDR1 KGHSH, CDR2 LQKENI. CDR3 nucleotide sequence: TGTGCCAGCTCACCGCAGGGACAGGGGGCCACTGAAGCTTTCTTT. Translated, it gives CASSPQGQGATEAFF. The full variable domain, completed using reference TRBV18 and TRBJ1-1, is NAGVMQNPRHLVRRRGQEARLRCSPMKGHSHVYWYRQLPEEGLKFMVYLQKENIIDESGMPKERFSAEFPKEGPSILRIQQVVRGDSAAYFCASSPQGQGATEAFFGQGTRLTVV.

This chain connects TRBV29-1 to TRBJ2-1; 8 bases are shared with TRBD1. Per germline, CDR1 SQVTM and CDR2 ANQGSEA. V was clipped by 5 bases and J by 5 bases; unmatched bases: 8. The CDR3 is 14 residues long. The CDR3 sequence: CSVQPRQGNNEQFF. The CDR3 bases are TGCAGCGTTCAACCAAGACAGGGGAACAATGAGCAGTTCTTC.

This chain joins TRBV7-2 and TRBJ2-6; D is ambiguous. Trimming took off 0 bases at V and 0 bases at J, with 15 bases between the two ends. Germline V gene data show CDR1 as SGHTA and CDR2 as FQGNSA. CDR3 size: 19 residues. The CDR3 here is CASSLAPHYFPSGANVLTF. The CDR3 nucleotides are TGTGCCAGCAGCTTAGCGCCTCATTACTTCCCCTCTGGGGCCAACGTCCTGACTTTC.

The chain uses TRBV7-6 and TRBJ2-7; 10 bases are a match to TRBD2. CDR3 length: 15 amino acids. The trim removed 3 bases at V and 4 bases at J, leaving 6 bases unmatched. The germline gives CDR1 SGHVS, CDR2 FNYEAQ. CDR3 sequence (DNA): TGTGCCAGCAGCTTTGCCAGCGGGGGGGCTTACGAGCAGTACTTC. Protein sequence: CASSFASGGAYEQYF.

This clone has just one count. V is TRBV7-2 and J is TRBJ2-3; 10 bases agree with TRBD2. Trimming took 7 bases from V and 6 from J; bases not matched to a gene: 4. The CDR3 totals 13 residues. Germline assignment: CDR1 SGHTA and CDR2 FQGNSA. This CDR3 is CASKRGGADTQYF. CDR3 sequence (DNA): TGTGCCAGCAAGCGGGGGGGCGCCGATACGCAGTATTTT.

This chain links TRBV19 with TRBJ2-7; 8 bases align to TRBD1. Germline trimming cut 0 bases from V and 9 bases from J; bases unmatched to any gene: 4. This CDR3 is built from 13 residues. Per the germline V gene, CDR1 is LNHDA and CDR2 is SQIVND (reference sequence). DNA for the CDR3: TGTGCCAGTAGTATAGATAGGACAGGGCGGCAGTACTTC. It specifies CASSIDRTGRQYF.

CDR3 in DNA: TGTGCCAGCAGCCGACAACGTACTAGCGGGGGGGCATTTGAGCAGTTCTTC. It specifies CASSRQRTSGGAFEQFF. The V and J genes are TRBV7-6 and TRBJ2-1, with 13 positions matching TRBD2. Germline V lookup: CDR1 SGHVS, CDR2 FNYEAQ. The CDR3 covers 17 residues. V lost 5 bases to trimming and J lost 9 bases; unmatched junction nucleotides: 13.

The chain employs TRBV19 and TRBJ2-7, with TRBD1 matching over 7 bases. Germline CDR1 reads LNHDA; CDR2 reads SQIVND (reference sequence). The CDR3 is 13 amino acids. The V and J ends lost 5 bases and 4 bases, in that order; junction bases with no gene match: 5. The CDR3 DNA is TGTGCCAGTAGTTGGGGACAGCTTTACGAGCAGTACTTC. Protein: CASSWGQLYEQYF.

The rearrangement joins TRBV5-1 to TRBJ2-3; the D gene is possibly TRBD1 (7 bases). Trimming pared 9 bases from V and 3 bases from J, leaving 14 bases between. Per germline, CDR1 SGHRS and CDR2 YFSETQ. The CDR3 has 13 residues. DNA for the CDR3: TGCGCCACCCGACAGGGAGGAACAGATACGCAGTATTTT. Its translation is CATRQGGTDTQYF.

The rearrangement uses TRBV6-4 and TRBJ2-2; maybe TRBD2 (5 bases). Trimming cost V 3 bases and J 2 bases, with 7 bases left between them. The V gene's germline CDR1 is MRHNA and CDR2 SNTAGT. The CDR3 totals 14 residues. As DNA, the CDR3 is TGTGCCAGCAGTGAAGAGGGAAACACCGGGGAGCTGTTTTTT. Encoded protein: CASSEEGNTGELFF.

The chain carries TRBV7-3 and TRBJ1-1, with TRBD1 as a possible D gene (6 bases). Trimming shortened V by 1 base and J by 5 bases, and 14 bases separated the two germline ends. The CDR3 consists of 15 residues. Germline CDR1 reads SGHTA; CDR2 reads FQGTGA. The CDR3 loop is CASSLIRQVRTEAFF. The CDR3 DNA follows: TGTGCCAGCAGCTTAATCCGACAGGTCAGGACTGAAGCTTTCTTT.